This T cell receptor beta chain is from a study of CD8+ T cells in alopecia areata. About the research overall: Patients received oral tofacitinib, 5 to 10 mg twice daily, for moderate-to-severe alopecia areata. Patients remained on tofacitinib for 6 to 18 months and then went 6 months without it. Overall study findings and caveats: Clonality exceeded that of normal scalp in lesional scalp, most notably in alopecia totalis/universalis.

Sequencing used cDNA as its template, made by extracting RNA and reverse transcribing it. Libraries were prepared by immunoSEQ multiplex PCR; TCRdb keeps only in-frame clonotypes and omits some of them. Counted here are about 98,000 clones, 35% to 45% occurring once; the ten biggest clones make up about 0.79%. A remark on this clone: The antigen is unknown.

This CDR3 contains 13 residues. The germline V and J ends were trimmed by 3 bases and 0 bases, with 3 bases remaining between them. Germline-derived CDR1 and CDR2 are SQVTM and ANQGSEA. From PBMCs, CD4+ and CD8+ T cells were sorted. The V call is TRBV29-1, the J call TRBJ2-6, with D hard to call. This receptor was obtained from a human donor with alopecia areata. Source material: CD4+ T cells sorted from blood. CDR3 residues: CSVEDSGANVLTF. The CDR3 coding sequence is TGCAGCGTTGAGGACTCTGGGGCCAACGTCCTGACTTTC.